Each of the 25 T cell receptor beta chains below was sequenced from the same sample in a study of blood T cell repertoires in COVID-19. Repertoires were generated with immunoSEQ multiplex PCR, while TCRdb's copy carries only in-frame clones and drops some. The repertoire holds roughly 250,000 clones, with 80% to 85% as singletons. The sequencing input was peripheral blood. The receptor set was obtained from a woman aged 55-70 years with active or convalescent COVID-19.

The CDR3 nucleotides are TGCGCCAGCAGCCAAGACGGCCGGAGGCCCCAGCATTTT. This sequence encodes CASSQDGRRPQHF. The chain links TRBV4-1 to TRBJ1-5; no firm D call. Germline CDR1 and CDR2: MGHRA and YSYEKL. There are 13 residues in the CDR3. Trimming cost V 0 bases and J 9 bases, with 9 bases left between them.

The chain employs TRBV5-1 and TRBJ1-1, with TRBD1 matching 8 bases. The CDR3 is 15 amino acids. Trimming took 5 bases from V and 1 from J; bases not matched to a gene: 7. Germline CDR1 reads SGHRS; CDR2 reads YFSETQ. CDR3 residues: CASRGGTGKNTEAFF. The CDR3 DNA reads as TGCGCCAGCAGGGGGGGGACAGGCAAGAACACTGAAGCTTTCTTT.

The V gene is TRBV2, the J gene TRBJ2-2, with D perhaps TRBD2 (5 bases). CDR3 length: 15 residues. V was shortened by 8 bases and J by 1 base, with 14 bases between the two germline ends. Germline V CDR1 and CDR2: SNHLY, FYNNEI. The CDR3: CASRTAAGNTGELFF. DNA of the CDR3: TGTGCCAGCCGTACGGCGGCGGGGAACACCGGGGAGCTGTTTTTT.

The chain couples TRBV11-3 to TRBJ2-2; D is unresolved. CDR1 is SGHNT and CDR2 is YENEEA in the germline V gene. Trimming stripped 5 bases from V and 6 bases from J, with 10 bases between. The CDR3 runs to 13 residues. The CDR3 bases are TGTGCCAGCAGCCCAAGCCGAGCCGGGGAGCTGTTTTTT. As protein: CASSPSRAGELFF. The entire variable domain, with the rest obtained from reference TRBV11-3 and TRBJ2-2, is as follows: EAGVVQSPRYKIIEKKQPVAFWCNPISGHNTLYWYLQNLGQGPELLIRYENEEAVDDSQLPKDRFSAERLKGVDSTLKIQPAELGDSAVYLCASSPSRAGELFFGEGSRLTVL.

The chain uses TRBV19 and TRBJ1-3; TRBD1 aligns across 7 bases. The CDR3 is 17 amino acids. The junction had 10 bases not matched to a gene; V was cut back by 5 bases and J by 0 bases. In germline, CDR1 is LNHDA, CDR2 SQIVND (reference sequence). CDR3 residues: CASSLWTGTSSGNTIYF. The CDR3 nucleotides read TGTGCCAGTAGTCTTTGGACAGGAACGAGCTCTGGAAACACCATATATTTT.

This chain's CDR3 is CASSYTVQETQYF. The CDR3 nucleotides are TGTGCCAGCAGTTACACTGTTCAAGAGACCCAGTACTTC. V gene TRBV6-5 combines with J gene TRBJ2-5; no reliable D call. Germline V gene lookup returns CDR1 MNHEY and CDR2 SVGAGI. The CDR3 covers 13 residues. V was pared by 2 bases and J by 2 bases, with 6 bases between.

This clone was recorded a few times. The gene calls are TRBV11-1 and TRBJ2-7, with D perhaps TRBD1 (6 bases). This CDR3 has 14 residues. The germline V and J ends were trimmed by 2 bases and 6 bases, with 14 bases remaining between them. Germline CDR1 is SGHAT and CDR2 is FQDESV (reference sequence). CDR3 DNA sequence: TGTGCCAGCAGCTTACCTGGTGAGGGGGTCGAGCAGTACTTC. Encoded protein: CASSLPGEGVEQYF.

The V call is TRBV7-2, the J call TRBJ1-5; a weak D match, TRBD1 (5 bases). Trimming cost V 1 base and J 1 base, with 20 bases left between them. CDR1 SGHTA and CDR2 FQGNSA come from the germline V gene. The CDR3 is made up of 19 amino acids. This CDR3 is CASSLDIPRRGGSNQPQHF. CDR3 in DNA: TGTGCCAGCAGCTTAGATATCCCGCGTCGGGGGGGGAGCAATCAGCCCCAGCATTTT.

This clone has only one observation. The genes are TRBV5-1 and TRBJ2-3, with D possibly being TRBD1 (6 bases). Trimming shortened V by 4 bases and J by 1 base, and 10 bases separated the two germline ends. Germline lookup yields CDR1 SGHRS and CDR2 YFSETQ. The CDR3 runs to 14 residues. CDR3: CASSRTVGTDTQYF. The CDR3 region has the DNA TGCGCCAGCAGCCGGACAGTTGGCACAGATACGCAGTATTTT. The entire variable domain, with the rest obtained from reference TRBV5-1 and TRBJ2-3, is as follows: KAGVTQTPRYLIKTRGQQVTLSCSPISGHRSVSWYQQTPGQGLQFLFEYFSETQRNKGNFPGRFSGRQFSNSRSEMNVSTLELGDSALYLCASSRTVGTDTQYFGPGTRLTVL.

As DNA, the CDR3 is TGCGCCAGCAGCCTTAGGACTAGCGGGGATTTGGCCCAGTACTTC. Its translation: CASSLRTSGDLAQYF. The gene calls are TRBV4-1 and TRBJ2-5; 12 positions match TRBD2. Trimming took 4 bases from V and 9 from J; bases not matched to a gene: 9. CDR3 length: 15 residues. Germline CDR1 MGHRA, CDR2 YSYEKL.

The J gene is TRBJ2-1, the V gene TRBV10-2; TRBD1 matches at 11 bases. CDR3 length: 14 amino acids. Losses at the gene ends were 8 bases for V and 3 bases for J; bases not matched to a gene: 3. Germline V CDR1 and CDR2: WSHSY, SAAADI. The CDR3 spells CASCGTGGYNEQFF. In DNA form, the CDR3 reads TGCGCCAGCTGCGGGACAGGGGGCTACAATGAGCAGTTCTTC.

This clone showed up just a few times. The chain uses TRBV5-1 and TRBJ1-2, with D possibly matching TRBD1 (6 bases). Trimming shortened V by 8 bases and J by 4 bases, and 18 bases separated the two germline ends. Germline loops: CDR1 SGHRS, CDR2 YFSETQ. The CDR3 has 14 residues. CDR3 DNA sequence: TGCGCCAGTTCAGGGGACGCCTTTCTCTATGGCTACACCTTC. Protein sequence: CASSGDAFLYGYTF.

The chain carries TRBV5-1 and TRBJ1-1, with D perhaps TRBD1 (5 bases). Germline CDR1 SGHRS, CDR2 YFSETQ. The germline V and J ends were trimmed by 6 bases and 4 bases, with 16 bases remaining between them. The CDR3 spans 14 residues. The CDR3 coding sequence is TGCGCCAGCATCTCAGGCCCGGGGGGCACTGAAGCTTTCTTT. Protein product: CASISGPGGTEAFF.

The gene calls are TRBV2 and TRBJ1-2; no firm D call. Germline CDR1 SNHLY, CDR2 FYNNEI. The CDR3 totals 11 residues. V was cut by 7 bases and J by 6 bases, with 9 bases left in between. In DNA, the CDR3 is TGTGCCAGCATCCGAGGGAATGGCTACACCTTC. Translating gives CASIRGNGYTF. The full variable domain, its missing parts supplied by reference TRBV2 and TRBJ1-2, is EPEVTQTPSHQVTQMGQEVILRCVPISNHLYFYWYRQILGQKVEFLVSFYNNEISEKSEIFDDQFSVERPDGSNFTLKIRSTKLEDSAMYFCASIRGNGYTFGSGTRLTVV.

The chain links TRBV7-8 to TRBJ1-4; possible D gene TRBD1, 5 bases. CDR3 length equals 17 residues. Germline CDR1 SGHVS, CDR2 FQNEAQ. V was shortened by 5 bases and J by 8 bases, with 24 bases between the two germline ends. The CDR3 DNA sequence: TGTGCCAGCAGCCCCTCAGAGTACAAAAGGGGTGGCGAAAAACTGTTTTTT. Translating gives CASSPSEYKRGGEKLFF.

V usage is TRBV27 and J usage is TRBJ2-4; D gene ambiguous. The CDR3 runs 11 residues. Germline CDR1 and CDR2: MNHEY and SMNVEV (reference sequence). Deletions cut 8 bases from V and 6 bases from J, with 8 bases between. CDR3 sequence reads: CASAAANIQYF. The DNA for the CDR3 is TGTGCCAGCGCTGCGGCAAACATTCAGTACTTC.

The V call is TRBV28, the J call TRBJ2-1; D is possibly TRBD1 (5 bases). Germline V gene data show CDR1 as MDHEN and CDR2 as SYDVKM. With 3 bases removed from V and 4 bases from J, the gap between germline ends came to 13 bases. The CDR3 sequence is 15 residues long. The CDR3 protein is CASSFGQGRYNEQFF. In nucleotides, the CDR3 is TGTGCCAGCAGTTTTGGGCAGGGCCGGTACAATGAGCAGTTCTTC.

This chain joins TRBV7-2 and TRBJ2-7; D is perhaps TRBD1 (5 bases). The CDR3 has 14 amino acids. The germline V gene encodes CDR1 SGHTA and CDR2 FQGNSA. With 1 base removed from V and 0 bases from J, the gap between germline ends came to 7 bases. The CDR3 DNA reads as TGTGCCAGCAGCTTAGAACAGGACTCCTACGAGCAGTACTTC. Translation: CASSLEQDSYEQYF. Drawing the rest from reference TRBV7-2 and TRBJ2-7, the complete variable domain is GAGVSQSPSNKVTEKGKDVELRCDPISGHTALYWYRQSLGQGLEFLIYFQGNSAPDKSGLPSDRFSAERTGGSVSTLTIQRTQQEDSAVYLCASSLEQDSYEQYFGPGTRLTVT.

The rearrangement links TRBV2 to TRBJ2-4, with TRBD1 identical over 11 bases. The CDR3 runs 13 residues. CDR1 and CDR2 from the germline V gene are SNHLY and FYNNEI. The V gene end was trimmed by 1 base and the J gene end by 15 bases; junction bases not matched to a gene: 5. As DNA, the CDR3 is TGTGCCAGCAGTGAAGGGGACAGGGGGATGCCGTACTTC. This gives the protein CASSEGDRGMPYF.

The chain recombines TRBV5-1 with TRBJ2-1, with 9 bases identical to TRBD1. V lost 2 bases and J lost 6; bases outside the gene matches: 6. The germline CDR1 and CDR2 sequences are SGHRS and YFSETQ. The CDR3 sequence is 15 residues long. The DNA of the CDR3 is TGCGCCAGCAGCTTTGAGACAGGGGGTTTCAATGAGCAGTTCTTC. It encodes CASSFETGGFNEQFF.

The chain has TRBV11-2 and TRBJ2-7; a possible D gene is TRBD2 (5 bases). This CDR3 is 17 amino acids long. CDR1 is SGHAT, CDR2 FQNNGV, per germline. Trimming removed 6 bases from V and 2 bases from J, with 23 bases in between. The CDR3 protein is CASSQRNGERVTYEQYF. As DNA, the CDR3 is TGTGCCAGCAGTCAAAGGAACGGGGAACGGGTTACCTACGAGCAGTACTTC.

The rearrangement joins TRBV7-3 to TRBJ2-5, with TRBD2 identical over 7 bases. The CDR3 runs to 16 residues. CDR1 and CDR2 from the germline V gene are SGHTA and FQGTGA. With 4 bases clipped from V and 2 bases from J, the junction kept 10 bases outside the gene matches. DNA for the CDR3: TGTGCCAGCAGCTCCCTTTCAAGCGGGGCGCAAGAGACCCAGTACTTC. Its translation is CASSSLSSGAQETQYF.

The chain joins TRBV5-6 to TRBJ1-1; D not certain. This CDR3 has 17 residues. From germline, CDR1 is SGHDT and CDR2 YYEEEE. Deletions cut 2 bases from V and 1 base from J, with 18 bases between. The CDR3 is CASSFFASTTPNTEAFF. As DNA, the CDR3 is TGTGCCAGCAGCTTTTTTGCATCCACGACACCGAACACTGAAGCTTTCTTT.

The chain is built from TRBV9 and TRBJ1-1; D uncertain. CDR3 length equals 14 residues. Germline V gene data show CDR1 as SGDLS and CDR2 as YYNGEE. V dropped 4 bases and J dropped 5 bases, with 15 bases sitting between them. CDR3 nucleotide sequence: TGTGCCAGCAGCTTACTGACCGTCGGGACTGAAGCTTTCTTT. Translation: CASSLLTVGTEAFF.

This sequence joins TRBV19 and TRBJ1-1; possibly TRBD1 for D (5 bases). Trimming cost V 7 bases and J 8 bases, with 17 bases left between them. CDR1 is LNHDA, CDR2 SQIVND, per germline (reference sequence). CDR3 length: 13 residues. The CDR3 reads CASNWLGAREAFF. CDR3 sequence (DNA): TGTGCCAGTAACTGGCTTGGGGCGAGGGAAGCTTTCTTT.